This TCR beta chain was sequenced for a study of blood T cells in healthy people across ages. For every donor, a draw yielded roughly 9.3 milliliters of peripheral blood. Then a second PCR, running about 6 to 12 cycles, was carried out with a sample-barcoded 5' primer and a J-beta primer mix. TCRdb used MiXCR to reprocess the 5' RACE reads, holding one entry per CDR3 protein. Of some 860,000 distinct CDR3 sequences in the sample, more than 55% are singletons; the top ten hold approximately 24%. CDR1 is ENHRY, CDR2 SYGVKD, per germline. Germline trimming cut 10 bases from V and 11 bases from J; bases unmatched to any gene: 22. The CDR3 has 15 amino acids. Study results and limitations: Both higher diversity and more naive CD4+ cells marked long-lived donors when set against aged donors. The CMV status of each donor remained undetermined, and this could have confounded shifts in expanded clonotypes.

The table lists this clonotype with a count of one. Its antigen is unknown. The sequencing input was blood. This receptor was taken from a man aged 35 to 55 in good health. The V gene is TRBV10-3, the J gene TRBJ2-5, with 7 bases aligning to TRBD2. The CDR3 nucleotides read TGTGCCACCGCCTATTTTCCGGGGAGGGCGGGGGAGCAGTACTTC. Translating gives CATAYFPGRAGEQYF.